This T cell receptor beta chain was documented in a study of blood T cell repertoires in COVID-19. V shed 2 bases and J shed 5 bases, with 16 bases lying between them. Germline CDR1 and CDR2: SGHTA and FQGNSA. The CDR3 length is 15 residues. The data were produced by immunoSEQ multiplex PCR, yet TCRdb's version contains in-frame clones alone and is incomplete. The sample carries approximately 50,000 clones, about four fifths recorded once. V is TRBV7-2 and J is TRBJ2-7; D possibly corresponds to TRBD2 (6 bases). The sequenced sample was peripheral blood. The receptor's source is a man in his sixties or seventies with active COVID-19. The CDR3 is CASSLTRDAAHEQYF. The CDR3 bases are TGTGCCAGCAGCTTAACGCGGGACGCCGCCCACGAGCAGTACTTC. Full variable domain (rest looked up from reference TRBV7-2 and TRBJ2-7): GAGVSQSPSNKVTEKGKDVELRCDPISGHTALYWYRQSLGQGLEFLIYFQGNSAPDKSGLPSDRFSAERTGGSVSTLTIQRTQQEDSAVYLCASSLTRDAAHEQYFGPGTRLTVT.